This TCR beta chain was recovered during a study of shared clonotypes between healthy human individuals. About the study: The composition of the donors was a couple of women and a few men aged 18 to 49.

Trimming removed 5 bases from V and 1 base from J, with 2 bases in between. This CDR3 comprises 11 residues. In germline, CDR1 is KGHSH, CDR2 LQKENI. Worth noting for this clone: Other nucleotide sequences from this sample produce the same CDR3.

Bulk PBMC genomic DNA spanned ten immunoSEQ deep plates. Method: immunoSEQ multiplex PCR; TCRdb's copy keeps in-frame clones and lacks some. The profile covers some 450,000 clones, with about 74% appearing a single time and around 12% taken by the ten largest. This chain joins TRBV18 and TRBJ1-1, with no clear D. The clonotype originates from a woman in her forties in good health. Some clones in this sample may be carry-over from other donors' samples. Sequenced sample: PBMCs. As DNA, the CDR3 is TGTGCCAGCTCAGGGAACACTGAAGCTTTCTTT. Its translation is CASSGNTEAFF.